The 18 T cell receptor beta chains below all came from one sample that was sequenced in a study of shared clonotypes between healthy human individuals. Naive CD8 cells comprised CD45RO-negative, CCR7-positively selected cells, excluding terminally differentiated effector memory CD45RA+ cells. The repertoire was sequenced with immunoSEQ multiplex PCR; TCRdb's copy has only in-frame clones and lacks some. The data hold about 2 million clones, with approximately 95% observed a single time. Sample: naive CD8+ T cells sorted from blood. Receptors originate from a man aged 18 to 29 in good health.

CDR3 sequence reads: CASSLVRGRGTDTQYF. CDR3 DNA sequence: TGTGCCAGCAGCTTGGTACGGGGGCGCGGCACAGATACGCAGTATTTT. V is TRBV5-6 and J is TRBJ2-3; D possibly matches TRBD1 or TRBD2 (6 bases each). The length of the CDR3 is 16 residues. The germline V gene has CDR1 SGHDT and CDR2 YYEEEE. The V end was cut by 0 bases, the J end by 1 base, with 12 bases between.

This chain links TRBV4-2 with TRBJ2-3; D gene ambiguous. Germline CDR1 and CDR2: LGHNA and YNFKEQ. The CDR3 extends over 14 amino acids. V was shortened by 2 bases and J by 0 bases, with 6 bases between the two germline ends. CDR3 DNA sequence: TGTGCCAGCAGCCAATTAGGGAGCACAGATACGCAGTATTTT. Its translation: CASSQLGSTDTQYF.

V usage is TRBV27 and J usage is TRBJ1-1; D gene ambiguous. Germline-derived CDR1 and CDR2 are MNHEY and SMNVEV (reference sequence). The CDR3 consists of 13 residues. Deletions cut 4 bases from V and 1 base from J, with 7 bases between. The CDR3 loop is CASSSGWNTEAFF. Written as DNA, the CDR3 is TGTGCCAGCAGTTCGGGATGGAACACTGAAGCTTTCTTT.

V usage is TRBV7-9 and J usage is TRBJ2-5; TRBD2 aligns across 8 bases. CDR1 SEHNR and CDR2 FQNEAQ come from the germline V gene (reference sequence). The J segment lost 5 bases and the V segment lost 5 bases, leaving 10 bases of the junction unmatched. This CDR3 contains 15 residues. The CDR3, as DNA: TGTGCCAGCAGCCCTCTCAGCGGGAGCTGGGAGACCCAGTACTTC. It yields the protein CASSPLSGSWETQYF.

V is TRBV4-1 and J is TRBJ2-3; 8 positions match TRBD1. V trimming: 4 bases; J trimming: 0 bases; junction bases outside the gene matches: 9. Germline V gives CDR1 MGHRA, CDR2 YSYEKL. The CDR3 has 17 amino acids. CDR3 DNA sequence: TGCGCCAGCAGCCCACACCCGGGACAGGAGAGCACAGATACGCAGTATTTT. It is translated as CASSPHPGQESTDTQYF.

The rearrangement uses TRBV7-9 and TRBJ2-5; 8 nucleotides line up with TRBD1. The CDR3 is 15 amino acids. Germline CDR1 SEHNR, CDR2 FQNEAQ (reference sequence). V dropped 4 bases and J dropped 0; count of bases not matched to a gene: 4. CDR3 DNA sequence: TGTGCCAGCAGCTCCGGACAGGGTAACCAAGAGACCCAGTACTTC. It yields the protein CASSSGQGNQETQYF.

The rearrangement joins TRBV4-1 to TRBJ2-5; TRBD1 agrees at 9 bases. Losses at the gene ends were 2 bases for V and 4 bases for J; bases not matched to a gene: 2. The CDR3 spans 14 residues. The germline CDR1 and CDR2 sequences are MGHRA and YSYEKL. The CDR3 is CASSQRTGAETQYF. CDR3 DNA sequence: TGCGCCAGCAGCCAAAGGACAGGGGCAGAGACCCAGTACTTC.

The chain joins TRBV7-6 to TRBJ2-3; no clear D. The CDR3 has 14 amino acids. V lost 5 bases to trimming and J lost 4 bases, with 13 bases between them. Germline V CDR1 and CDR2: SGHVS, FNYEAQ. CDR3 region: CASSPAPPPDTQYF. In DNA, the CDR3 is TGTGCCAGCAGCCCGGCCCCACCGCCAGATACGCAGTATTTT.

Details on this clone: This specimen includes other DNA sequences encoding the same CDR3. The gene calls are TRBV6-5 and TRBJ2-5, with D hard to call. CDR1 and CDR2 (germline): MNHEY, SVGAGI. Trimming took off 6 bases at V and 9 bases at J, with 11 bases between the two ends. CDR3 size: 11 residues. CDR3 bases: TGTGCCAGCAGCTATGGCGAGGCCCAGTACTTC. This encodes CASSYGEAQYF.

The chain has TRBV10-3 and TRBJ2-3, with no clear D. This CDR3 has 14 residues. With 2 bases removed from V and 6 bases from J, the gap between germline ends came to 12 bases. Per the germline V gene, CDR1 is ENHRY and CDR2 is SYGVKD. CDR3: CAISETSVGDTQYF. The CDR3 bases are TGTGCCATCAGTGAGACTTCAGTGGGGGATACGCAGTATTTT.

Turning to this clone: Other DNA sequences from this sample encode an identical CDR3 as well. The rearrangement uses TRBV30 and TRBJ1-4; 8 nucleotides agree with TRBD1. The CDR3 spans 14 residues. CDR1 and CDR2 (germline): GTSNPN, SVGIG (reference sequence). J lost 8 bases, V lost 0 bases, and 5 bases had no gene match. CDR3 sequence reads: CAWSVGAGGEKLFF. The CDR3 nucleotides are TGTGCCTGGAGTGTAGGGGCAGGGGGCGAAAAACTGTTTTTT.

The chain couples TRBV13 to TRBJ2-1; the D gene is possibly TRBD2 (6 bases). The germline V gene encodes CDR1 PRHDT and CDR2 FYEKMQ (reference sequence). V lost 5 bases to trimming and J lost 7 bases, with 15 bases between them. CDR3 length: 14 amino acids. The CDR3 sequence: CASSLDSAGNEQFF. In DNA, the CDR3 is TGTGCCAGCAGCCTCGACTCCGCGGGGAATGAGCAGTTCTTC.

V and J are TRBV2 and TRBJ2-3; TRBD2 aligns across 11 bases. The V gene's germline CDR1 is SNHLY and CDR2 FYNNEI. CDR3 size: 16 residues. The V gene end was trimmed by 7 bases and the J gene end by 2 bases; junction bases not matched to a gene: 8. The CDR3 nucleotides are TGTGCCAGCAACGGCCTAGCGGGGGGTACCACAGATACGCAGTATTTT. Translation gives CASNGLAGGTTDTQYF.

This clone was detected a few times. This chain links TRBV4-1 with TRBJ1-6; D not resolved. The CDR3 is made up of 15 amino acids. The V end lost 4 bases, the J end lost 10 bases, and 17 bases lay between the germline ends. Germline V gene lookup returns CDR1 MGHRA and CDR2 YSYEKL. CDR3 loop: CASSPMVPSMSPLHF. CDR3 DNA: TGCGCCAGCAGCCCCATGGTCCCCAGTATGTCACCCCTCCACTTT.

V gene TRBV28 combines with J gene TRBJ2-1; TRBD2 is a possible D gene (6 bases). The germline V gene encodes CDR1 MDHEN and CDR2 SYDVKM. This CDR3 spans 14 amino acids. Trimming pared 10 bases from V and 10 bases from J, leaving 23 bases between. DNA for the CDR3: TGTGCCACTCAGAGGATAGCGGCCTCCAACGAGCAGTTCTTC. This gives the protein CATQRIAASNEQFF.

The J gene is TRBJ2-1, the V gene TRBV7-9; tentative D call: TRBD1 (5 bases). The CDR3 spans 16 residues. Between the trimmed V and J ends, which lost 4 bases and 0 bases, there was a span of 13 bases. Germline V lookup: CDR1 SEHNR, CDR2 FQNEAQ (reference sequence). The chain's CDR3 is CASSSGLTGSYNEQFF. The CDR3, as DNA: TGTGCCAGCAGCTCAGGCCTAACAGGCTCCTACAATGAGCAGTTCTTC.

The chain combines TRBV6-5 with TRBJ1-6; D might be TRBD1 (5 bases). The V end lost 2 bases, the J end lost 11 bases, and 16 bases lay between the germline ends. Per germline, CDR1 MNHEY and CDR2 SVGAGI. The CDR3 is 15 residues long. CDR3 coding DNA: TGTGCCAGCAGTTACGGAGGCAGGGATGAGCCACCCCTCCACTTT. It specifies CASSYGGRDEPPLHF.

Regarding this clone: This same CDR3 is encoded by further DNA sequences in the sample. This rearrangement joins TRBV6-5 to TRBJ1-2; possibly TRBD1 for D (6 bases). The ends were cut back, 0 bases at V and 6 bases at J, with 8 bases in the middle. Germline assignment: CDR1 MNHEY and CDR2 SVGAGI. The CDR3 runs 13 residues. DNA for the CDR3: TGTGCCAGCAGTTACTCCTCAGGGGATGGCTACACCTTC. Translating it yields CASSYSSGDGYTF.